The entry that follows covers one TCR beta chain sequence. Repertoires were generated with immunoSEQ multiplex PCR, while TCRdb's copy carries only in-frame clones and drops some. This table has about 80,000 clones, roughly 98% appearing once. The sample comes from a study of technical replicates of blood from a handful of donors. V was shortened by 3 bases and J by 6 bases, with 21 bases between the two germline ends. The CDR3 contains 16 residues. The germline gives CDR1 MGHRA, CDR2 YSYEKL. Material: T cells isolated from PBMCs. This receptor was taken from a human donor in good health. This chain connects TRBV4-1 to TRBJ2-7, with D possibly TRBD2 on 6 matching bases. CDR3 protein: CASSQGRGLSLGEQYF. DNA of the CDR3: TGCGCCAGCAGCCAGGGACGGGGACTCTCTTTAGGCGAGCAGTACTTC.